Reported below is one TCR beta chain. V lost 5 bases, J lost 5 bases, and 12 bases lay in between. The CDR3 is 13 residues long. In germline, CDR1 is LGHDT, CDR2 YNNKEL (reference sequence). The data were taken from a study of blood T cell repertoires in COVID-19. Looking at the study overall: Acute and convalescent COVID-19 specimens originated in the United States, Italy and Spain.

The table came from immunoSEQ multiplex PCR; TCRdb's copy has only in-frame clones and leaves some out. Altogether some 390,000 clones are present, 80% to 90% being singletons, with the ten largest covering about 2%. The specimen sequenced was peripheral blood. The sequence was collected from a woman aged 60-75 years with COVID-19, enrolled during active disease. The chain employs TRBV3-1 (or the pseudogene TRBV3-2) and TRBJ2-5; the D gene is possibly TRBD1 (7 bases). CDR3 sequence (DNA): TGTGCCAGCAGCACCAGGGGGGCGGAGACCCAGTACTTC. This encodes CASSTRGAETQYF.